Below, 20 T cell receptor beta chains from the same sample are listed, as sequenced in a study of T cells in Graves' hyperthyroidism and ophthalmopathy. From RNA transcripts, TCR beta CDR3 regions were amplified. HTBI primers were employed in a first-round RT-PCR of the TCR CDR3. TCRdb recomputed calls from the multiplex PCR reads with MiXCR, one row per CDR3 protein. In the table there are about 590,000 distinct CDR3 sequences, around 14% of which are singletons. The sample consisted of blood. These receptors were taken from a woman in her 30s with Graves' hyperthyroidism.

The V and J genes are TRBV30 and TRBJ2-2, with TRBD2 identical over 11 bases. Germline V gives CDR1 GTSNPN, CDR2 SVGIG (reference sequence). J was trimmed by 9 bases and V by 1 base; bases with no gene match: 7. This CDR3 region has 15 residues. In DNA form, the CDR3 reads TGTGCCTGGAGTGCCGGACTAGCGGGCCCTCGGGAGCTGTTTTTT. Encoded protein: CAWSAGLAGPRELFF.

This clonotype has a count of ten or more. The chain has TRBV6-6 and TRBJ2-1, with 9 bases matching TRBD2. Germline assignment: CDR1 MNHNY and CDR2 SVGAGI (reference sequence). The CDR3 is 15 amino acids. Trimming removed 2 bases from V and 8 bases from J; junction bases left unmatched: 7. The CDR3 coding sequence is TGTGCCAGCAGTTACAGTCGCGGGAGGGCCGATGAGCAGTTCTTC. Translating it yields CASSYSRGRADEQFF.

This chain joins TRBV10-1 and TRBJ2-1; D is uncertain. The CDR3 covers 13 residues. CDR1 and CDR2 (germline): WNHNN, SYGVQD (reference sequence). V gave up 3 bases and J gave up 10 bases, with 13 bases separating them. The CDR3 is CASSERRGAEQFF. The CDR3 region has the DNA TGCGCCAGCAGTGAACGACGCGGAGCAGAGCAGTTCTTC.

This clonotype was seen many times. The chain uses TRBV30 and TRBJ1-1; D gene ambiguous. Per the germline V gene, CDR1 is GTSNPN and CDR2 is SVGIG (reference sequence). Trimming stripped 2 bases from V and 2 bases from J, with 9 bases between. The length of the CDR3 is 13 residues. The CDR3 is CAWSKDLNTEAFF. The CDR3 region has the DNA TGTGCCTGGAGTAAGGACTTAAACACTGAAGCTTTCTTT.

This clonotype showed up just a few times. CDR3 region: CASQRVDAEKLFF. The CDR3 DNA reads TGTGCCAGCCAGAGGGTTGACGCTGAAAAACTGTTTTTT. The chain employs TRBV25-1 and TRBJ1-4; D ambiguous. Trimming pared 8 bases from V and 7 bases from J, leaving 14 bases between. Germline V gene data show CDR1 as MGHDK and CDR2 as SYGVNS. The CDR3 has 13 amino acids.

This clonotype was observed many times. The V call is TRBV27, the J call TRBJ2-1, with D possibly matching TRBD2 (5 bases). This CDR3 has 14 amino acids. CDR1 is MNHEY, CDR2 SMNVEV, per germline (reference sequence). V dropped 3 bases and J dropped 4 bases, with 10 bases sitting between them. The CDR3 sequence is CASSFLAVYNEQFF. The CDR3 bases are TGTGCCAGCAGTTTCCTAGCCGTTTACAATGAGCAGTTCTTC.

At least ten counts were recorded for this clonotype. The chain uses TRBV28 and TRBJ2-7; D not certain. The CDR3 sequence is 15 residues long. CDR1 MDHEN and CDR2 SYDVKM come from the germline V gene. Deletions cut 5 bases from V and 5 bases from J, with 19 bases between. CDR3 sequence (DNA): TGTGCCAGCAGTCCCGGCGACCAAACTAAGGACGAGCAGTACTTC. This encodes CASSPGDQTKDEQYF.

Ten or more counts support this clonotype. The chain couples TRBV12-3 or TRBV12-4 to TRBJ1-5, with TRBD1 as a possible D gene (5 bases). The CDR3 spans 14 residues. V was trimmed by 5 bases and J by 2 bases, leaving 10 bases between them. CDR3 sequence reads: CASSLGGGNQPQHF. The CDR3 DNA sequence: TGTGCCAGCAGTCTTGGGGGGGGCAATCAGCCCCAGCATTTT.

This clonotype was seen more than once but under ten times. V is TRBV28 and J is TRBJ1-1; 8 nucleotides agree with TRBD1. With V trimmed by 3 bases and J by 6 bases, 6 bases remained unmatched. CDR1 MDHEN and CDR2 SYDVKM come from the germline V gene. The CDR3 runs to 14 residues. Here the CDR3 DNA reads TGTGCCAGCAGTTTCGACAGGGGTAGTGCTGAAGCTTTCTTT. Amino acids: CASSFDRGSAEAFF.

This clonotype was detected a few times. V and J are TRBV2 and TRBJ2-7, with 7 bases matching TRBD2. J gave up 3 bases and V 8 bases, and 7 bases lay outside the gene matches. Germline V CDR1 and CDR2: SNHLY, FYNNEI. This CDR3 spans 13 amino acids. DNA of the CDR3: TGTGCCAGCCTCTCGGGACTATACTACGAGCAGTACTTC. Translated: CASLSGLYYEQYF.

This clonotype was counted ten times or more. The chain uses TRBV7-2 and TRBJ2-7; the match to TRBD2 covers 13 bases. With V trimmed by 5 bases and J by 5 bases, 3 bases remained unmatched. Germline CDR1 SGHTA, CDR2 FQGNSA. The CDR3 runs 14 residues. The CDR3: CASSEGLAGHEQYF. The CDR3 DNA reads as TGTGCCAGCAGCGAGGGACTAGCGGGACACGAGCAGTACTTC. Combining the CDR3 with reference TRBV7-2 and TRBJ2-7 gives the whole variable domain GAGVSQSPSNKVTEKGKDVELRCDPISGHTALYWYRQSLGQGLEFLIYFQGNSAPDKSGLPSDRFSAERTGGSVSTLTIQRTQQEDSAVYLCASSEGLAGHEQYFGPGTRLTVT.

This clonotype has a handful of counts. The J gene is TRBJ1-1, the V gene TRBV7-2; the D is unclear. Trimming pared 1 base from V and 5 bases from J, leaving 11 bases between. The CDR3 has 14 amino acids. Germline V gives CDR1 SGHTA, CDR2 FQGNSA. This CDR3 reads CASSLVVVGTEAFF. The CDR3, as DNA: TGTGCCAGCAGCTTAGTAGTAGTGGGGACTGAAGCTTTCTTT.

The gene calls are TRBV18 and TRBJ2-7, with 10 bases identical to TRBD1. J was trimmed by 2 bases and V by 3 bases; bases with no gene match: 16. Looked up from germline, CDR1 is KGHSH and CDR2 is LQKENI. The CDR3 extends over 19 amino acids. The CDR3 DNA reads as TGTGCCAGCTCACCCCGTATGCCGGCTTTGGGACAGGGGACCTACGAGCAGTACTTC. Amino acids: CASSPRMPALGQGTYEQYF.

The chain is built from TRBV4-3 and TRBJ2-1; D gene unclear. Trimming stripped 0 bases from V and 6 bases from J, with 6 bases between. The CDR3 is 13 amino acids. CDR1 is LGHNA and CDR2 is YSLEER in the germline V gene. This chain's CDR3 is CASSQDKSNEQFF. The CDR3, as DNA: TGCGCCAGCAGCCAAGACAAAAGCAATGAGCAGTTCTTC.

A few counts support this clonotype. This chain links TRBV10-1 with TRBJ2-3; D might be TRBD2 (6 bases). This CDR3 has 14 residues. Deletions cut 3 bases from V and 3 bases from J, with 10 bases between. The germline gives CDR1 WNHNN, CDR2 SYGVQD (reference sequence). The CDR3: CASSDGGKTDTQYF. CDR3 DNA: TGCGCCAGCAGTGATGGCGGGAAAACAGATACGCAGTATTTT.

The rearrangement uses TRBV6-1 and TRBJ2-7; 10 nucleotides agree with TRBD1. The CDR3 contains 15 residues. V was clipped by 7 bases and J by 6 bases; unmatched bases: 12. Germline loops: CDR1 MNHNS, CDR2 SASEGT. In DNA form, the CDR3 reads TGTGCCAGCAACGACGGGGGACAGGGGTTATCCGAGCAGTACTTC. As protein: CASNDGGQGLSEQYF.

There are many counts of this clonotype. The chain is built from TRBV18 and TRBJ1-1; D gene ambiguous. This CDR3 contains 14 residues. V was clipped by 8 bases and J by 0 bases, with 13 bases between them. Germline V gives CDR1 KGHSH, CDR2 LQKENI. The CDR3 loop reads CASKISPVNTEAFF. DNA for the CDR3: TGTGCCAGCAAAATCAGCCCCGTGAACACTGAAGCTTTCTTT.

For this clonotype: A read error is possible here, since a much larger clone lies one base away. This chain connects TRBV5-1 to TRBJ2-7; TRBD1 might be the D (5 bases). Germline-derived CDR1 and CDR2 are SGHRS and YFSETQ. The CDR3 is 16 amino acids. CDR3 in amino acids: CTSSLKYGQGSYEQYF. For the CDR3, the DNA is TGCACCAGCAGCTTGAAGTATGGTCAGGGTTCCTACGAGCAGTACTTC.

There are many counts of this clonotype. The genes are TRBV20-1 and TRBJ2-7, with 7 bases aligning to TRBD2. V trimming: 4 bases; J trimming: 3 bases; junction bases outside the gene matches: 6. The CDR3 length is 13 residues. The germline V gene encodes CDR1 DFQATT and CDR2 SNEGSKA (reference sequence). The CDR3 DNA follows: TGCAGTGCTAAAGGGGCTAGCGGCTACGAGCAGTACTTC. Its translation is CSAKGASGYEQYF.

The CDR3 nucleotides read TGTGCCAGCAGCTTCACCGGGATTTGGGGCACTGAAGCTTTCTTT. Encoded protein: CASSFTGIWGTEAFF. V and J are TRBV5-6 and TRBJ1-1; no definite D call. V was cut by 2 bases and J by 4 bases, with 15 bases left in between. The CDR3 runs to 15 residues. Germline-derived CDR1 and CDR2 are SGHDT and YYEEEE.